A single sample is the source of the 21 T cell receptor beta chains below, sequenced in a study of siplizumab effects on memory and regulatory T cells. TCRdb's copy holds only in-frame clones and misses some; the assay was immunoSEQ multiplex PCR. This table holds some 100,000 clones, over 95% found once. Sequenced material: naive CD4+ T cells sorted from blood. The receptors derive from a human donor in good health.

This clone was picked up one time. The V and J genes are TRBV5-1 and TRBJ1-1, with D possibly matching TRBD1 (5 bases). Germline V gene sequence: CDR1 SGHRS, CDR2 YFSETQ. V shed 4 bases and J shed 2 bases, with 12 bases lying between them. The CDR3 length is 14 residues. The CDR3 sequence is CASSPPGPNTEAFF. CDR3 sequence (DNA): TGCGCCAGCAGCCCACCGGGACCTAACACTGAAGCTTTCTTT.

This chain joins TRBV6-1 and TRBJ1-2, with 8 bases lining up with TRBD1. V was pared by 0 bases and J by 8 bases, with 11 bases of the junction left unmatched. Germline values: CDR1 MNHNS, CDR2 SASEGT. The CDR3 has 16 residues. As DNA, the CDR3 is TGTGCCAGCAGTGAAGCCATGGACAGGGAGATGAGGGGCTACACCTTC. Its protein is CASSEAMDREMRGYTF.

The rearrangement joins TRBV27 to TRBJ1-2; TRBD1 matches 8 bases. Germline values: CDR1 MNHEY, CDR2 SMNVEV (reference sequence). The CDR3 covers 15 residues. V lost 8 bases to trimming and J lost 0 bases; unmatched junction nucleotides: 8. CDR3 amino acids: CASGNPGQANYGYTF. CDR3 nucleotide sequence: TGTGCCAGCGGGAATCCGGGACAGGCTAACTATGGCTACACCTTC.

V gene TRBV7-9 combines with J gene TRBJ2-5, with a tentative D call TRBD1 (5 bases). The CDR3 totals 15 residues. Germline values: CDR1 SEHNR, CDR2 FQNEAQ (reference sequence). The V end lost 5 bases, the J end lost 1 base, and 14 bases lay between the germline ends. The CDR3 region has the DNA TGTGCCAGCAGCCATTTTGTTGGGGCCCAAGAGACCCAGTACTTC. This sequence encodes CASSHFVGAQETQYF.

This clone was counted once. The chain links TRBV6-6 to TRBJ2-4; no definite D call. The V and J ends lost 0 bases and 0 bases respectively, with 6 bases between them. The CDR3 loop spans 15 amino acids. The V gene's germline CDR1 is MNHNY and CDR2 SVGAGI (reference sequence). CDR3 in DNA: TGTGCCAGCAGTTACTCGGTACTAGCCAAAAACATTCAGTACTTC. Translated: CASSYSVLAKNIQYF.

This clone was observed once. The chain combines TRBV4-3 with TRBJ2-6; D is unclear. Trimming shortened V by 4 bases and J by 0 bases, and 10 bases separated the two germline ends. CDR1 is LGHNA, CDR2 YSLEER, per germline. The CDR3 contains 16 residues. CDR3 residues: CASSRDTNSGANVLTF. The CDR3 DNA sequence: TGCGCCAGCAGCCGTGACACGAACTCTGGGGCCAACGTCCTGACTTTC.

The rearrangement uses TRBV29-1 and TRBJ1-1; unclear D gene. CDR1 SQVTM and CDR2 ANQGSEA come from the germline V gene. Trimming left V 3 bases short and J 0 bases short, with 8 bases between. This CDR3 contains 13 residues. The CDR3 spells CSVDRVLNTEAFF. As DNA, the CDR3 is TGCAGCGTTGATAGGGTTTTGAACACTGAAGCTTTCTTT.

This chain uses TRBV19 with TRBJ1-2; D is unresolved. Germline CDR1 reads LNHDA; CDR2 reads SQIVND (reference sequence). Trimming stripped 5 bases from V and 1 base from J, with 8 bases between. CDR3 length: 13 residues. The CDR3 DNA is TGTGCCAGTAGTGAAAACGGTAACTATGGCTACACCTTC. Its translation is CASSENGNYGYTF. Full variable domain (rest looked up from reference TRBV19 and TRBJ1-2): DGGITQSPKYLFRKEGQNVTLSCEQNLNHDAMYWYRQDPGQGLRLIYYSQIVNDFQKGDIAEGYSVSREKKESFPLTVTSAQKNPTAFYLCASSENGNYGYTFGSGTRLTVV.

This sequence joins TRBV20-1 and TRBJ1-1; D is uncertain. Per the germline V gene, CDR1 is DFQATT and CDR2 is SNEGSKA (reference sequence). Trimming took 6 bases from V and 8 from J, leaving 13 bases between them. This CDR3 has 11 residues. CDR3 residues: CSALHSAEAFF. CDR3 DNA: TGCAGTGCCCTTCACTCAGCCGAAGCTTTCTTT.

J is TRBJ2-7 and V is TRBV5-1; D gene ambiguous. Looked up from germline, CDR1 is SGHRS and CDR2 is YFSETQ. The CDR3 has 13 residues. V was clipped by 1 base and J by 1 base, with 6 bases between them. The CDR3 sequence is CASSLPNSYEQYF. The CDR3 DNA follows: TGCGCCAGCAGCTTGCCCAATTCCTACGAGCAGTACTTC.

The J gene is TRBJ1-5, the V gene TRBV7-9; D gene uncertain. Trimming left V 7 bases short and J 4 bases short, with 14 bases between. This CDR3 contains 14 residues. Germline loops: CDR1 SEHNR, CDR2 FQNEAQ (reference sequence). CDR3 in amino acids: CASTPGSGNQPQHF. In DNA form, the CDR3 reads TGTGCCAGCACCCCGGGGAGCGGGAATCAGCCCCAGCATTTT.

The chain employs TRBV6-5 and TRBJ2-1; no clear D gene. CDR1 and CDR2 from the germline V gene are MNHEY and SVGAGI. The CDR3 loop spans 11 amino acids. V shed 0 bases and J shed 9 bases, with 3 bases lying between them. The CDR3 sequence: CASSYSAEQFF. CDR3 in DNA: TGTGCCAGCAGTTACTCGGCTGAGCAGTTCTTC.

The CDR3 loop is CSVEAIGGGARDTQYF. The CDR3 coding sequence is TGCAGCGTTGAAGCTATAGGCGGGGGGGCCAGAGATACGCAGTATTTT. The chain has TRBV29-1 and TRBJ2-3, with 9 bases aligning to TRBD2. The CDR3 spans 16 residues. J lost 5 bases, V lost 1 base, and 10 bases had no gene match. CDR1 SQVTM and CDR2 ANQGSEA come from the germline V gene.

This sequence joins TRBV19 and TRBJ2-1; TRBD1 aligns across 8 bases. Germline CDR1 is LNHDA and CDR2 is SQIVND (reference sequence). This CDR3 is 13 amino acids long. V trimming: 10 bases; J trimming: 7 bases; junction bases outside the gene matches: 9. The CDR3 region is CATIQQGENEQFF. Here the CDR3 DNA reads TGTGCCACTATTCAACAGGGGGAGAATGAGCAGTTCTTC. Filled out from reference TRBV19 and TRBJ2-1, the complete variable domain reads DGGITQSPKYLFRKEGQNVTLSCEQNLNHDAMYWYRQDPGQGLRLIYYSQIVNDFQKGDIAEGYSVSREKKESFPLTVTSAQKNPTAFYLCATIQQGENEQFFGPGTRLTVL.

The V gene is TRBV29-1, the J gene TRBJ1-2, with TRBD1 matching 7 bases. Germline values: CDR1 SQVTM, CDR2 ANQGSEA. J was trimmed by 6 bases and V by 6 bases; bases with no gene match: 13. This CDR3 is 14 amino acids long. This chain's CDR3 is CSVARQGLWDGYTF. CDR3 DNA sequence: TGCAGCGTAGCCAGACAGGGACTTTGGGATGGCTACACCTTC.

The chain uses TRBV7-9 and TRBJ2-1, with D possibly being TRBD1 (5 bases). The germline V gene encodes CDR1 SEHNR and CDR2 FQNEAQ (reference sequence). V gave up 2 bases and J gave up 6 bases, with 11 bases separating them. This CDR3 region has 14 residues. CDR3 DNA: TGTGCCAGCAGCTTATCCAGGGTGGTCAATGAGCAGTTCTTC. Amino acids: CASSLSRVVNEQFF. The whole variable domain, filled in from reference TRBV7-9 and TRBJ2-1, reads DTGVSQNPRHKITKRGQNVTFRCDPISEHNRLYWYRQTLGQGPEFLTYFQNEAQLEKSRLLSDRFSAERPKGSFSTLEIQRTEQGDSAMYLCASSLSRVVNEQFFGPGTRLTVL.

CDR3 sequence (DNA): TGTGCCAGCAGTTTTAGGGGGCATCGAGATTCACCCCTCCACTTT. This gives the protein CASSFRGHRDSPLHF. The genes are TRBV28 and TRBJ1-6; 7 nucleotides agree with TRBD1. V dropped 3 bases and J dropped 8; count of bases not matched to a gene: 7. The CDR3 contains 15 residues. The germline CDR1 and CDR2 sequences are MDHEN and SYDVKM.

The genes are TRBV5-4 and TRBJ2-5, with TRBD2 identical over 10 bases. Germline CDR1 reads SGHNT; CDR2 reads YYREEE (reference sequence). V shed 4 bases and J 1 base; nucleotides not matched to a gene: 7. This CDR3 is 16 amino acids long. Here the CDR3 DNA reads TGTGCCAGCAGCCAGGGGGCTAGCGGGAGCCAAGAGACCCAGTACTTC. Translating it yields CASSQGASGSQETQYF.

In DNA form, the CDR3 reads TGTGCCAGCAGTTACTCGACGGGACAGCCCCAGCATTTT. It encodes CASSYSTGQPQHF. This chain links TRBV6-6 with TRBJ1-5; D gene ambiguous. V lost 0 bases and J lost 7, with 7 bases in between. The CDR3 length is 13 residues. Germline CDR1 and CDR2: MNHNY and SVGAGI (reference sequence).

The gene calls are TRBV19 and TRBJ1-1, with a possible D match to TRBD1 (6 bases). The CDR3 loop spans 15 amino acids. Trimming left V 6 bases short and J 3 bases short, with 17 bases between. CDR1 and CDR2 (germline): LNHDA, SQIVND (reference sequence). The CDR3 DNA reads TGTGCCAGTAGGACCCAAGGGACATTCTACACTGAAGCTTTCTTT. Translation: CASRTQGTFYTEAFF.

V is TRBV7-7 and J is TRBJ1-4; D uncertain. V lost 5 bases and J lost 8, with 9 bases in between. This CDR3 is built from 12 residues. CDR1 and CDR2 from the germline V gene are SSHAT and FNYEAQ (reference sequence). In DNA, the CDR3 is TGTGCCAGCAGCCCTCAACAAGAAAAACTGTTTTTT. Amino acid sequence: CASSPQQEKLFF.